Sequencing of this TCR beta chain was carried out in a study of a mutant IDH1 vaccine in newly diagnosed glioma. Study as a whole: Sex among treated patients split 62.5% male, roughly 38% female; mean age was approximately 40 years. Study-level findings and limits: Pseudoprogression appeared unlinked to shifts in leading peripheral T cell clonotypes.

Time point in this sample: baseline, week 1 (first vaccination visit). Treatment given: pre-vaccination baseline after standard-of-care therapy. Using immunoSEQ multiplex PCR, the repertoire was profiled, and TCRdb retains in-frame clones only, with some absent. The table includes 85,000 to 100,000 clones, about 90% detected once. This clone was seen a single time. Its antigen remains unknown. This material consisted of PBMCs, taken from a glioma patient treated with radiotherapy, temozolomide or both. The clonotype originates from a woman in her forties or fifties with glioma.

DNA of the CDR3: TGCGCCAGCAGCTTAGGACAGGGTGGTCAGCCCCAGCATTTT. Protein sequence: CASSLGQGGQPQHF. The gene calls are TRBV5-1 and TRBJ1-5; 8 bases map to TRBD1. The germline CDR1 and CDR2 sequences are SGHRS and YFSETQ. The CDR3 extends over 14 amino acids. Losses at the gene ends were 2 bases for V and 6 bases for J; bases not matched to a gene: 4.